The 32 T cell receptor beta chains presented below share a single source sample, sequenced in a study of T cell responses to AZD1222 COVID-19 vaccine. The protocol was immunoSEQ multiplex PCR, while the TCRdb copy is restricted to in-frame clones and leaves out a portion. The top ten hold less than 30% of the sample, which has around 120,000 clones, around nine tenths seen once. The input for sequencing was peripheral blood, taken on day 0 of AZD1222 vaccination. The receptors stem from an adult in good health.

Comment on this clone: Different DNA sequences within this sample yield the same CDR3. The gene calls are TRBV10-3 and TRBJ2-3; TRBD2 matches at 7 bases. Looked up from germline, CDR1 is ENHRY and CDR2 is SYGVKD. The length of the CDR3 is 13 residues. With 6 bases clipped from V and 1 base from J, the junction kept 1 base outside the gene matches. The CDR3 DNA sequence: TGTGCCATCAGCCTAGCGGGCACAGATACGCAGTATTTT. It encodes CAISLAGTDTQYF.

This sequence joins TRBV7-9 and TRBJ1-5; possibly TRBD1 for D (5 bases). The germline CDR1 and CDR2 sequences are SEHNR and FQNEAQ (reference sequence). This CDR3 contains 17 residues. Trimming stripped 1 base from V and 0 bases from J, with 13 bases between. This CDR3 reads CASSLGSGSDSNQPQHF. The CDR3, as DNA: TGTGCCAGCAGCTTAGGTTCAGGGTCAGATAGCAATCAGCCCCAGCATTTT.

The chain has TRBV6-5 and TRBJ1-1, with D perhaps matching TRBD1 (5 bases). Germline V gives CDR1 MNHEY, CDR2 SVGAGI. This CDR3 has 13 amino acids. V lost 5 bases and J 3 bases, leaving 10 bases between the germline ends. The CDR3 DNA follows: TGTGCCAGCAGTACACAGGTTGACACTGAAGCTTTCTTT. Translation: CASSTQVDTEAFF.

With regard to this clone: The sample has other DNA sequences that encode this CDR3 too. V and J are TRBV7-2 and TRBJ1-2; the D gene is possibly TRBD1 (6 bases). Germline CDR1 and CDR2: SGHTA and FQGNSA. This CDR3 comprises 14 residues. V was pared by 1 base and J by 0 bases, with 6 bases between. The CDR3 sequence is CASSLEGANYGYTF. The CDR3 nucleotides are TGTGCCAGCAGCTTAGAGGGGGCTAACTATGGCTACACCTTC.

The CDR3 is CASSPPGSESGYTF. Written as DNA, the CDR3 is TGTGCCAGCAGTCCCCCCGGATCCGAAAGTGGCTACACCTTC. The chain employs TRBV27 and TRBJ1-2; D unresolved. Looked up from germline, CDR1 is MNHEY and CDR2 is SMNVEV (reference sequence). The CDR3 contains 14 residues. The V gene lost 5 bases and the J gene lost 7 bases, with 17 bases spanning the gap.

The V gene is TRBV5-1, the J gene TRBJ1-1; the D is unclear. Trimming stripped 2 bases from V and 0 bases from J, with 8 bases between. Germline V gene data show CDR1 as SGHRS and CDR2 as YFSETQ. The CDR3 is 14 amino acids. The CDR3 DNA reads TGCGCCAGCAGCTTATCGGGGATGAACACTGAAGCTTTCTTT. It codes for CASSLSGMNTEAFF.

The chain links TRBV19 to TRBJ1-1, with 9 bases matching TRBD1. This CDR3 has 14 amino acids. Germline CDR1 and CDR2: LNHDA and SQIVND (reference sequence). With 7 bases clipped from V and 1 base from J, the junction kept 4 bases outside the gene matches. The CDR3: CASKGQGSNTEAFF. The CDR3 DNA reads TGTGCCAGTAAGGGACAGGGTTCGAACACTGAAGCTTTCTTT.

This sequence joins TRBV12-3 or TRBV12-4 and TRBJ2-7; no reliable D call. This CDR3 spans 11 amino acids. The V end lost 4 bases, the J end lost 5 bases, and 6 bases lay between the germline ends. The CDR3 DNA reads as TGTGCCAGCAGTTCCGGCGACGAGCAGTACTTC. Translating gives CASSSGDEQYF.

This rearrangement joins TRBV7-3 to TRBJ1-5, with 9 bases aligning to TRBD1. The germline V gene has CDR1 SGHTA and CDR2 FQGTGA. CDR3 length equals 15 residues. Trimming at V came to 6 bases and at J to 3 bases, leaving 6 bases not matched to a gene. The CDR3 sequence is CASSIRTGVNQPQHF. DNA for the CDR3: TGTGCCAGCAGTATAAGGACAGGGGTCAATCAGCCCCAGCATTTT. Complete variable domain (other parts from reference TRBV7-3 and TRBJ1-5): GAGVSQTPSNKVTEKGKYVELRCDPISGHTALYWYRQSLGQGPEFLIYFQGTGAADDSGLPNDRFFAVRPEGSVSTLKIQRTERGDSAVYLCASSIRTGVNQPQHFGDGTRLSIL.

The V gene is TRBV25-1, the J gene TRBJ2-2, with 7 positions matching TRBD1. J gave up 0 bases and V 6 bases, and 4 bases lay outside the gene matches. The CDR3 has 15 residues. Germline CDR1 is MGHDK and CDR2 is SYGVNS. This chain's CDR3 is CASSPTGPNTGELFF. CDR3 bases: TGTGCCAGCAGCCCGACAGGGCCGAACACCGGGGAGCTGTTTTTT.

V and J are TRBV7-6 and TRBJ2-2; the match to TRBD2 covers 11 bases. J was trimmed by 1 base and V by 2 bases; bases with no gene match: 6. Germline CDR1 reads SGHVS; CDR2 reads FNYEAQ. The CDR3 is 18 residues long. The CDR3 sequence: CASSLFLAGGRNTGELFF. The CDR3 region has the DNA TGTGCCAGCAGCTTATTTCTAGCGGGGGGCCGGAACACCGGGGAGCTGTTTTTT.

This CDR3 is CASSERRRGQLNTEAFF. DNA for the CDR3: TGTGCCAGCAGCGAAAGGAGGAGGGGGCAACTTAACACTGAAGCTTTCTTT. The chain combines TRBV21-1 with TRBJ1-1; TRBD1 is the table's D call and was not checked against the DNA. TRBV21-1 counts as a pseudogene. CDR3 length: 17 amino acids.

This clone was seen only a few times. The chain links TRBV3-1 (or the pseudogene TRBV3-2) to TRBJ1-1, with D possibly TRBD1 on 6 matching bases. The ends were cut back, 0 bases at V and 1 base at J, with 6 bases in the middle. This CDR3 region has 14 residues. The germline gives CDR1 LGHDT, CDR2 YNNKEL (reference sequence). CDR3 DNA sequence: TGTGCCAGCAGCCAAGACAGGGGGAACACTGAAGCTTTCTTT. As protein: CASSQDRGNTEAFF.

On this clone itself: This sample also contains other DNA sequences that code for the same CDR3. The V call is TRBV7-2, the J call TRBJ2-7; D gene unclear. Germline V CDR1 and CDR2: SGHTA, FQGNSA. This CDR3 comprises 14 residues. Trimming took off 0 bases at V and 0 bases at J, with 6 bases between the two ends. CDR3 sequence reads: CASSLAGSSYEQYF. CDR3 coding DNA: TGTGCCAGCAGCTTAGCGGGGTCCTCCTACGAGCAGTACTTC.

The V call is TRBV19, the J call TRBJ1-5; maybe TRBD1 (5 bases). Germline CDR1 and CDR2: LNHDA and SQIVND (reference sequence). V lost 6 bases to trimming and J lost 0 bases, with 12 bases between them. This CDR3 contains 15 residues. As DNA, the CDR3 is TGTGCCAGTAGCCAGGGAGTGTATAGCAATCAGCCCCAGCATTTT. Its protein is CASSQGVYSNQPQHF.

V is TRBV5-4 and J is TRBJ1-2; tentatively, D is TRBD1 (5 bases). Germline V lookup: CDR1 SGHNT, CDR2 YYREEE (reference sequence). Deletions cut 4 bases from V and 7 bases from J, with 11 bases between. This CDR3 contains 12 residues. In DNA form, the CDR3 reads TGTGCCAGCAGCGCCGACAGTGGTGGCTACACCTTC. Residues: CASSADSGGYTF.

This clone has only a few counts. The gene calls are TRBV12-3 or TRBV12-4 and TRBJ1-1; D is uncertain. The ends were cut back, 5 bases at V and 5 bases at J, with 12 bases in the middle. The CDR3 is 13 residues long. This CDR3 is CASSPRLETEAFF. The CDR3 nucleotides read TGTGCCAGCAGTCCCCGGTTGGAGACTGAAGCTTTCTTT.

V usage is TRBV6-2 or TRBV6-3 and J usage is TRBJ2-7; TRBD1 might be the D (6 bases). Germline CDR1 is MNHEY and CDR2 is SVGEGT. The V end was cut by 2 bases, the J end by 7 bases, with 9 bases between. The CDR3 is 12 residues long. CDR3 bases: TGTGCCAGCAGTTACGAGGGGGAGGAGCAGTACTTC. It codes for CASSYEGEEQYF.

The V call is TRBV30, the J call TRBJ1-1, with D perhaps matching TRBD1 (5 bases). This CDR3 has 16 amino acids. CDR1 GTSNPN and CDR2 SVGIG come from the germline V gene (reference sequence). Trimming pared 2 bases from V and 0 bases from J, leaving 16 bases between. The CDR3 reads CAWSLRPGHLNTEAFF. DNA for the CDR3: TGTGCCTGGAGTCTAAGGCCGGGGCACCTGAACACTGAAGCTTTCTTT.

CDR3 loop: CASSLAGTSGNTGELFF. The DNA for the CDR3 is TGCGCCAGCAGCTTGGCCGGGACTAGCGGCAACACCGGGGAGCTGTTTTTT. The chain links TRBV5-1 to TRBJ2-2, with 11 bases aligning to TRBD2. V was pared by 0 bases and J by 2 bases, with 3 bases of the junction left unmatched. Germline V gene lookup returns CDR1 SGHRS and CDR2 YFSETQ. The CDR3 extends over 17 amino acids.

This chain joins TRBV15 and TRBJ1-1; no definite D call. The V end lost 6 bases, the J end lost 0 bases, and 14 bases lay between the germline ends. The germline gives CDR1 LNHNV, CDR2 YYDKDF (reference sequence). This CDR3 contains 15 residues. The CDR3 sequence is CATRAGAGMNTEAFF. The CDR3 DNA reads TGTGCCACCAGGGCGGGTGCGGGGATGAACACTGAAGCTTTCTTT.

The V call is TRBV6-1, the J call TRBJ1-5; D uncertain. The germline V gene has CDR1 MNHNS and CDR2 SASEGT. The V end was cut by 4 bases, the J end by 3 bases, with 19 bases between. The CDR3 contains 17 residues. DNA for the CDR3: TGTGCCAGCAGTGGAATGGGAGAGCCTTTCTCCAATCAGCCCCAGCATTTT. Translating gives CASSGMGEPFSNQPQHF.

The CDR3 DNA sequence: TGTGCCAGCAGGGCTCAATTGGGGGAGCAGTACTTC. Protein sequence: CASRAQLGEQYF. The chain links TRBV12-3 or TRBV12-4 to TRBJ2-7; D gene ambiguous. V was shortened by 6 bases and J by 7 bases, with 13 bases between the two germline ends. The CDR3 contains 12 residues.

V gene TRBV11-2 combines with J gene TRBJ1-3; unclear D gene. This CDR3 is 14 amino acids long. The germline V gene encodes CDR1 SGHAT and CDR2 FQNNGV. Between the trimmed V and J ends, which lost 1 base and 3 bases, there was a span of 7 bases. CDR3 nucleotides: TGTGCCAGCAGCTTAGGGTCGTATGGAAACACCATATATTTT. Its protein is CASSLGSYGNTIYF.

The DNA of the CDR3 is TGCGCCAGCAGCCTGGGGGCAGGGGAGCGTTCACCCCTCCACTTT. Translated: CASSLGAGERSPLHF. The chain links TRBV5-1 to TRBJ1-6; D might be TRBD1 (6 bases). Germline loops: CDR1 SGHRS, CDR2 YFSETQ. The CDR3 length is 15 residues. Trimming removed 4 bases at V and 9 bases at J, with 17 bases between.

As concerns this clone: Distinct nucleotide sequences in the sample also encode this CDR3. The rearrangement uses TRBV10-3 and TRBJ2-5, with D uncertain. The CDR3 extends over 12 amino acids. Germline loops: CDR1 ENHRY, CDR2 SYGVKD. V dropped 8 bases and J dropped 0 bases, with 7 bases sitting between them. The CDR3 nucleotides read TGTGCCATCGGACGGGACCAAGAGACCCAGTACTTC. Translation gives CAIGRDQETQYF.

The genes are TRBV12-5 and TRBJ2-7; a weak D match, TRBD1 (6 bases). Germline V gene sequence: CDR1 LGHNT, CDR2 FRNRAP. The CDR3 loop spans 13 amino acids. Trimming removed 1 base at V and 3 bases at J, with 7 bases between. The CDR3 DNA follows: TGTGCTAGTGGTTTGGCAGGGGTCTACGAGCAGTACTTC. Translating gives CASGLAGVYEQYF.

This chain joins TRBV7-9 and TRBJ2-3; D ambiguous. The CDR3 is 14 residues long. Trimming left V 4 bases short and J 2 bases short, with 10 bases between. Germline V gene lookup returns CDR1 SEHNR and CDR2 FQNEAQ (reference sequence). CDR3 amino acids: CASSWSSSTDTQYF. The DNA for the CDR3 is TGTGCCAGCAGCTGGAGCAGCTCCACAGATACGCAGTATTTT.

About this clone itself: Additional DNA sequences in this sample encode the identical CDR3. The chain has TRBV5-1 and TRBJ1-3; D remains ambiguous. The CDR3 has 14 amino acids. Germline V gene data show CDR1 as SGHRS and CDR2 as YFSETQ. Deletions cut 0 bases from V and 3 bases from J, with 7 bases between. The CDR3, as DNA: TGCGCCAGCAGCTTGGCTGGGTATGGAAACACCATATATTTT. Amino acids: CASSLAGYGNTIYF.

This clone was seen once. The J gene is TRBJ2-4, the V gene TRBV19; D gene ambiguous. CDR1 is LNHDA and CDR2 is SQIVND in the germline V gene (reference sequence). V dropped 3 bases and J dropped 3 bases, with 9 bases sitting between them. The length of the CDR3 is 14 residues. The CDR3 coding sequence is TGTGCCAGTAGTATCAAGGTAGGCAAAAACATTCAGTACTTC. Amino acid sequence: CASSIKVGKNIQYF.

The DNA of the CDR3 is TGCGCCAGCAGCCAAGATGAGCAGGGGGCTTACGAGCAGTACTTC. This sequence encodes CASSQDEQGAYEQYF. The chain uses TRBV4-1 and TRBJ2-7; 8 bases match TRBD1. This CDR3 contains 15 residues. The ends lost 0 bases at V and 4 bases at J; junction bases unmatched: 5. Germline values: CDR1 MGHRA, CDR2 YSYEKL.

This chain uses TRBV7-3 with TRBJ2-2; TRBD2 might be the D (6 bases). CDR1 is SGHTA, CDR2 FQGTGA, per germline. The CDR3 is 15 residues long. V lost 6 bases, J lost 0 bases, and 11 bases lay in between. The chain's CDR3 is CASRIAEPNTGELFF. In nucleotides, the CDR3 is TGTGCCAGCAGGATAGCGGAGCCGAACACCGGGGAGCTGTTTTTT. Looking up the rest from reference TRBV7-3 and TRBJ2-2 gives the full variable domain: GAGVSQTPSNKVTEKGKYVELRCDPISGHTALYWYRQSLGQGPEFLIYFQGTGAADDSGLPNDRFFAVRPEGSVSTLKIQRTERGDSAVYLCASRIAEPNTGELFFGEGSRLTVL.